The present entry profiles one TCR beta chain with its context. During active infection, Seattle patients enrolled and were then monitored through disease. Original handling: Quantification of nucleated cells was approximated via reference gene primer amplification. Sequencing used immunoSEQ multiplex PCR; TCRdb keeps in-frame clones, though not all of them. That table gives V, J and clone size, and the DNA gave D and trimming. The profile covers about 150,000 clones, with approximately 86% appearing a single time and 0.63% taken by the ten largest. This entry belongs to a study of blood T cell repertoires in COVID-19. This CDR3 is 15 amino acids long. J gave up 7 bases and V 4 bases, and 11 bases lay outside the gene matches. Germline CDR1 reads SGDLS; CDR2 reads YYNGEE.

The chain recombines TRBV9 with TRBJ2-1, with 7 nucleotides matching TRBD2. The clonotype originates from a man in his fifties or sixties with COVID-19, enrolled during active disease. The sample consisted of peripheral blood. The CDR3 sequence: CASSSLGGTVNEQFF. CDR3 coding DNA: TGTGCCAGCAGCTCCTTGGGGGGGACGGTGAATGAGCAGTTCTTC.